Each of the 16 T cell receptor beta chains below was sequenced from the same sample in a study of blood T cell repertoires in COVID-19. TCRdb's table, derived via immunoSEQ multiplex PCR, lists solely in-frame clones and lacks some. The sample shows about 220,000 clones, over 65% of them seen only once. The sample comprised PBMCs or T cells enriched from blood (not recorded which). The receptors originated from an older woman who had recovered from COVID-19.

Notes on this clone: A read error may be the cause here, since a much bigger clone is one base away. This chain links TRBV4-3 with TRBJ2-5; 9 nucleotides match TRBD2. The CDR3 is 17 residues long. After removal of 1 base from V and 5 bases from J, the junction contained 11 bases not matched to a gene. Germline loops: CDR1 LGHNA, CDR2 YSLEER. CDR3 DNA: TGCGCCAGCAGCCAAGCAAATTACCCGGCGGGGGGGGAGACCCAGTACTTC. Its protein product is CASSQANYPAGGETQYF.

This clone appeared a single time. The chain joins TRBV24-1 to TRBJ2-5; tentative D call: TRBD2 (5 bases). This CDR3 has 15 amino acids. From germline, CDR1 is KGHDR and CDR2 SFDVKD. The ends were cut back, 3 bases at V and 5 bases at J, with 15 bases in the middle. Here the CDR3 reads CATSDGGVAGETQYF. In DNA form, the CDR3 reads TGTGCCACCAGTGATGGAGGAGTCGCCGGGGAGACCCAGTACTTC.

The chain combines TRBV6-5 with TRBJ2-7, with 7 positions matching TRBD1. Germline values: CDR1 MNHEY, CDR2 SVGAGI. The CDR3 has 14 residues. Trimming cost V 10 bases and J 0 bases; bases outside gene matches: 9. CDR3 protein: CATATGEGSYEQYF. The CDR3 region has the DNA TGTGCCACCGCTACAGGGGAAGGCTCCTACGAGCAGTACTTC.

The sample holds many counts of this clone. The chain carries TRBV10-3 and TRBJ2-1; 8 bases fit TRBD2. The CDR3 extends over 15 amino acids. The trim removed 10 bases at V and 7 bases at J, leaving 15 bases unmatched. Germline V gives CDR1 ENHRY, CDR2 SYGVKD. The CDR3 region has the DNA TGTGCCACCCGGCTTGAGGAGCGGGAGTGGAATGAGCAGTTCTTC. It is translated as CATRLEEREWNEQFF.

This chain links TRBV4-2 with TRBJ1-2; D perhaps matches TRBD1 (5 bases). The germline V gene encodes CDR1 LGHNA and CDR2 YNFKEQ. With 0 bases removed from V and 0 bases from J, the gap between germline ends came to 11 bases. This CDR3 is built from 16 residues. CDR3 region: CASSQDYGGANYGYTF. Here the CDR3 DNA reads TGTGCCAGCAGCCAAGATTACGGGGGTGCTAACTATGGCTACACCTTC.

This clone was seen a handful of times. The chain uses TRBV5-1 and TRBJ2-3, with 10 bases aligning to TRBD2. The germline CDR1 and CDR2 sequences are SGHRS and YFSETQ. This CDR3 has 16 amino acids. V trimming: 0 bases; J trimming: 2 bases; junction bases outside the gene matches: 3. As DNA, the CDR3 is TGCGCCAGCAGCTTGGGTAGCGGGGGGTTCACAGATACGCAGTATTTT. Amino acids: CASSLGSGGFTDTQYF.

This clone appeared once. V gene TRBV5-4 combines with J gene TRBJ1-2; TRBD1 matches 11 bases. CDR3 length equals 15 residues. V lost 2 bases and J lost 6; bases outside the gene matches: 6. Germline-derived CDR1 and CDR2 are SGHNT and YYREEE (reference sequence). CDR3 in DNA: TGTGCCAGCAGCTTTAGAGGGACAGGGGGACATGGCTACACCTTC. This codes for CASSFRGTGGHGYTF.

This clone was observed once. The chain carries TRBV6-5 and TRBJ1-2, with D perhaps matching TRBD1 (5 bases). The CDR3 has 16 residues. Deletions cut 0 bases from V and 5 bases from J, with 16 bases between. The germline V gene has CDR1 MNHEY and CDR2 SVGAGI. The CDR3 loop reads CASSYSFDAGKYGYTF. The CDR3 DNA reads as TGTGCCAGCAGTTACTCGTTCGATGCAGGGAAATATGGCTACACCTTC.

This clone showed up just a few times. The CDR3 here is CASSFLSGGGRSDTQYF. CDR3 coding DNA: TGTGCCAGCAGCTTTCTTTCCGGCGGGGGGCGGTCAGATACGCAGTATTTT. The V call is TRBV7-2, the J call TRBJ2-3; TRBD2 agrees at 8 bases. The CDR3 runs 17 residues. V was pared by 3 bases and J by 4 bases, with 12 bases of the junction left unmatched. Germline-derived CDR1 and CDR2 are SGHTA and FQGNSA.

The chain is built from TRBV5-4 and TRBJ1-2, with D perhaps TRBD1 (6 bases). The germline CDR1 and CDR2 sequences are SGHNT and YYREEE (reference sequence). This CDR3 contains 12 residues. V lost 0 bases to trimming and J lost 14 bases, with 14 bases between them. The CDR3 DNA sequence: TGTGCCAGCAGCTTGGTTGGGGGCCCCTCTACCTTC. This codes for CASSLVGGPSTF.

This clone was picked up one time. The genes are TRBV6-2 or TRBV6-3 and TRBJ1-3, with D hard to call. V shed 0 bases and J shed 0 bases, with 6 bases lying between them. Germline CDR1 and CDR2: MNHEY and SVGEGT. The CDR3 is 15 residues long. The CDR3 reads CASSYSSISGNTIYF. CDR3 sequence (DNA): TGTGCCAGCAGTTACTCGTCAATCTCTGGAAACACCATATATTTT.

The chain employs TRBV19 and TRBJ1-3, with TRBD1 matching 7 bases. CDR1 is LNHDA, CDR2 SQIVND, per germline (reference sequence). V gave up 5 bases and J gave up 2 bases; unmatched junction bases: 3. The CDR3 extends over 14 amino acids. CDR3 nucleotide sequence: TGTGCCAGTAGTCCGGACAGGCCTGGAAACACCATATATTTT. Its translation: CASSPDRPGNTIYF.

The chain carries TRBV11-2 and TRBJ2-7; a weak D match, TRBD1 (5 bases). The CDR3 extends over 17 amino acids. Looked up from germline, CDR1 is SGHAT and CDR2 is FQNNGV. Deletions cut 0 bases from V and 6 bases from J, with 21 bases between. DNA of the CDR3: TGTGCCAGCAGCTTAGACAGACAGTCATCCAGTTTTTTCGAGCAGTACTTC. Translation: CASSLDRQSSSFFEQYF.

The gene calls are TRBV18 and TRBJ1-1, with TRBD1 as a possible D gene (6 bases). Trimming took off 5 bases at V and 7 bases at J, with 20 bases between the two ends. This CDR3 has 15 amino acids. Looked up from germline, CDR1 is KGHSH and CDR2 is LQKENI. The CDR3 DNA reads as TGTGCCAGCTCATCCGACATTGGAGAACAGGGTGAAGCTTTCTTT. Translation: CASSSDIGEQGEAFF.

The genes are TRBV5-4 and TRBJ2-1; D gene ambiguous. Germline V gene sequence: CDR1 SGHNT, CDR2 YYREEE (reference sequence). The CDR3 covers 14 residues. Trimming shortened V by 1 base and J by 6 bases, and 11 bases separated the two germline ends. Written as DNA, the CDR3 is TGTGCCAGCAGCTTGATGAGAGCGACCAATGAGCAGTTCTTC. As protein: CASSLMRATNEQFF.

The chain joins TRBV3-1 (or the pseudogene TRBV3-2) to TRBJ2-5; TRBD2 aligns across 12 bases. The CDR3 loop spans 15 amino acids. CDR1 and CDR2 from the germline V gene are LGHDT and YNNKEL (reference sequence). With V trimmed by 3 bases and J by 3 bases, 2 bases remained unmatched. CDR3 residues: CASSHRTSGEETQYF. The CDR3 bases are TGTGCCAGCAGCCACCGGACTAGCGGGGAAGAGACCCAGTACTTC.